This is a list of T cell receptor beta chains from one sample in a study of control samples from healthy donors and cancer patients. Profiling relied on immunoSEQ multiplex PCR, and the TCRdb table lists in-frame clones only, not all of them. The table lists hundreds of thousands of clones, about 80% of them singletons, with 13% in the top ten. The sample consisted of PBMCs. Receptors originate from a woman aged 60-70 years with lung cancer. CDR3s include the opening cysteine and the closing phenylalanine or tryptophan. Each record gives: J gene, V gene, CDR3 protein.

j_call: TRBJ1-6; v_call: TRBV3-1/TRBV3-2; cdr3_aa: CASSSGQHNSPLHF
j_call: TRBJ2-1; v_call: TRBV10-3; cdr3_aa: CAIRLDSDPFNEQFF
j_call: TRBJ2-3; v_call: TRBV27; cdr3_aa: CASSSPPGKGLAGGSTDTQYF
j_call: TRBJ2-5; v_call: TRBV19; cdr3_aa: CASRRHGTSGGWETQYF
j_call: TRBJ2-1; v_call: TRBV27; cdr3_aa: CASRSSGSSYNEQFF
j_call: TRBJ1-5; v_call: TRBV29-1; cdr3_aa: CSAGGGNQPQHF
j_call: TRBJ2-7; v_call: TRBV6-1; cdr3_aa: CASSGLAGQDSYEQYF
j_call: TRBJ2-5; v_call: TRBV11-2; cdr3_aa: CASSINTAGTQYF
j_call: TRBJ1-2; v_call: TRBV6-1; cdr3_aa: CASSEAETGGYGYTF
j_call: TRBJ1-2; v_call: TRBV12-3/TRBV12-4; cdr3_aa: CASSQSGLGYTF
j_call: TRBJ2-7; v_call: TRBV11-2; cdr3_aa: CASSIGTGRYEQYF
j_call: TRBJ1-1; v_call: TRBV7-8; cdr3_aa: CASSSLLNTEAFF
j_call: TRBJ1-4; v_call: TRBV2; cdr3_aa: CASGRRSDEKLFF
j_call: TRBJ1-4; v_call: TRBV5-1; cdr3_aa: CASSLFGSLNEKLFF
j_call: TRBJ1-6; v_call: TRBV21-1; cdr3_aa: CASSKGAGCGPTRDSPLHF
j_call: TRBJ2-3; v_call: TRBV28; cdr3_aa: CASSFLTGTGDTDTQYF
j_call: TRBJ2-7; v_call: TRBV2; cdr3_aa: CASSEGSGSSYEQYF
j_call: TRBJ1-2; v_call: TRBV2; cdr3_aa: CASSLVPGQGGGNYGYTF
j_call: TRBJ1-1; v_call: TRBV6-2/TRBV6-3; cdr3_aa: CASSYGGTENTEAFF